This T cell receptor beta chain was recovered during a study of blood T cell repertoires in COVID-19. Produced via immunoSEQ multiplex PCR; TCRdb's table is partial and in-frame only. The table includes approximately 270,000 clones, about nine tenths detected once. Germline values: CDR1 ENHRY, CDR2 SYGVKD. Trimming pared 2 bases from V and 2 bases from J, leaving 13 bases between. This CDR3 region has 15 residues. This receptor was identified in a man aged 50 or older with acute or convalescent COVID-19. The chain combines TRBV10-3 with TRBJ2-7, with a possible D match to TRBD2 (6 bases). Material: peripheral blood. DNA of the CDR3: TGTGCCATCAGTGAGCTGGAGACGGGGGCCTACGAGCAGTACTTC. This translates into CAISELETGAYEQYF.